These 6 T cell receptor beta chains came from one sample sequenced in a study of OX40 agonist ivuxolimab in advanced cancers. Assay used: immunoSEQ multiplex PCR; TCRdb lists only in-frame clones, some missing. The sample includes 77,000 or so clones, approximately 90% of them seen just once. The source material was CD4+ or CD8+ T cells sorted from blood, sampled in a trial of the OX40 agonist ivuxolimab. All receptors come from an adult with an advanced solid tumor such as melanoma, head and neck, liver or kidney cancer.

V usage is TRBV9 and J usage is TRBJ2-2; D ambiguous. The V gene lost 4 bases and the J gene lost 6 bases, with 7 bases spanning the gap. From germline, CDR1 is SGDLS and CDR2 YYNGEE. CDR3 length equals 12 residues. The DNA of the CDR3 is TGTGCCAGCAGCCCCACGGCCGGGGAGCTGTTTTTT. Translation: CASSPTAGELFF.

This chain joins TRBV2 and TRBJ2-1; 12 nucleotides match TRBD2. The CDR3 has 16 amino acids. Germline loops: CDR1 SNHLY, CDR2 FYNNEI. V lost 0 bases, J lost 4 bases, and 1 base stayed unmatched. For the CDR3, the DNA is TGTGCCAGCAGTGAAGCTACTAGCGGGAGGTACAATGAGCAGTTCTTC. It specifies CASSEATSGRYNEQFF.

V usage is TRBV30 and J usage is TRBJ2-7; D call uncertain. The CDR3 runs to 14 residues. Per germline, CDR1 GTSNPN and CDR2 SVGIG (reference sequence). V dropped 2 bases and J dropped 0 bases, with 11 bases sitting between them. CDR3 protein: CAWSPALSSYEQYF. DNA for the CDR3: TGTGCCTGGAGTCCGGCGCTTAGCTCCTACGAGCAGTACTTC.

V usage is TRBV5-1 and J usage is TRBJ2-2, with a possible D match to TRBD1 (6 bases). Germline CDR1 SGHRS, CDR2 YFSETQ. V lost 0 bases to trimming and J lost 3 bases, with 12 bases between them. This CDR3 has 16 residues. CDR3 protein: CASSLVQGYDTGELFF. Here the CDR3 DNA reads TGCGCCAGCAGCTTGGTACAGGGATATGACACCGGGGAGCTGTTTTTT.

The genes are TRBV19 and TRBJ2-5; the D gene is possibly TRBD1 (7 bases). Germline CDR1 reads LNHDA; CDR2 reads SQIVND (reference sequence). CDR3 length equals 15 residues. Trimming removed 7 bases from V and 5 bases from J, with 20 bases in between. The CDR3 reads CASTPRDAGGETQYF. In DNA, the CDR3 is TGTGCCAGTACTCCTCGGGACGCAGGGGGGGAGACCCAGTACTTC.

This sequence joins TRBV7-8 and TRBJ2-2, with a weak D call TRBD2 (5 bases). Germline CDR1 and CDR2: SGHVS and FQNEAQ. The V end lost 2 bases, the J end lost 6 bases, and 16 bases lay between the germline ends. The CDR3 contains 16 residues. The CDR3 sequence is CASSLQRLAQSGELFF. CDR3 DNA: TGTGCCAGCAGCTTACAGCGCCTAGCCCAATCCGGGGAGCTGTTTTTT.